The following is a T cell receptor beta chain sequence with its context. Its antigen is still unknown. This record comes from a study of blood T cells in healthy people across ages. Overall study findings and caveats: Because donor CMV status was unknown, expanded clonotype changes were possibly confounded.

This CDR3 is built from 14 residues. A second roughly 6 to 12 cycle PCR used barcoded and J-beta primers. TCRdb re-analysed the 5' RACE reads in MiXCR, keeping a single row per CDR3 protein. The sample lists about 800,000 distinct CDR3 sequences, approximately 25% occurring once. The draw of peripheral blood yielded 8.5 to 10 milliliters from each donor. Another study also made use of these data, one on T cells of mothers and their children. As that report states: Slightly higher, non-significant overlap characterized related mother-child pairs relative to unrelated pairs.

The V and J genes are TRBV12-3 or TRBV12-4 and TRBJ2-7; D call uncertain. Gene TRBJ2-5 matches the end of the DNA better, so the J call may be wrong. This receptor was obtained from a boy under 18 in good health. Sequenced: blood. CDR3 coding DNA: TGTGCCAGCAGTTTAGGGTGGAGCCAAGAGACCCAGTACTTC. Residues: CASSLGWSQETQYF.